Listed below are T cell receptor beta chains from one sample, sequenced in a study of OX40 agonist ivuxolimab in advanced cancers. Using immunoSEQ multiplex PCR, the repertoire was profiled, and TCRdb retains in-frame clones only, with some absent. Of around 47,000 clones listed, 88% are singletons. The sequenced sample was CD4+ or CD8+ T cells sorted from blood, obtained in a trial of the OX40 agonist ivuxolimab. The receptors stem from an adult with an advanced solid tumor such as melanoma, head and neck, liver or kidney cancer. CDR3s include the opening cysteine and the closing phenylalanine or tryptophan. The order of the fields is V gene, clone size, J gene, D gene, CDR3 protein, CDR3 DNA. The D gene is left open where the match is weak. The size of a clone is reported for some rows only, either as once, few or many, or as a class for expanded clones.

TRBV5-4,-,TRBJ2-7,-,CASSPGDWARGVQYF,TGTGCCAGCAGCCCAGGGGACTGGGCCCGGGGTGTGCAGTACTTC
TRBV9,-,TRBJ2-3,-,CASSAVLEAVTDTQYF,TGTGCCAGCAGCGCGGTACTTGAGGCAGTCACAGATACGCAGTATTTT
TRBV6-6,-,TRBJ2-7,TRBD1,CASRLPQGADEQYF,TGTGCCAGCAGATTACCGCAGGGGGCGGACGAGCAGTACTTC
TRBV19,-,TRBJ2-4,-,CATRGAGTLAKNIQYF,TGTGCCACCCGGGGGGCTGGTACTCTAGCCAAAAACATTCAGTACTTC
TRBV11-3,-,TRBJ2-5,-,CASSLDQWGTQYF,TGTGCCAGCAGCTTAGATCAATGGGGGACCCAGTACTTC
TRBV9,-,TRBJ1-2,-,CASSVERWGSHYGYTF,TGTGCCAGCAGCGTAGAAAGATGGGGGTCCCACTATGGCTACACCTTC
TRBV23-1,-,TRBJ1-5,TRBD1,CASRGDRHSNQPQHF,TGCGCCAGCAGGGGGGACAGACATAGCAATCAGCCCCAGCATTTT
TRBV5-1,-,TRBJ1-1,TRBD1,CASSSTTGGGEAFF,TGCGCCAGCAGCTCCACGACAGGGGGCGGTGAAGCTTTCTTT
TRBV19,-,TRBJ2-5,-,CASSIDQEETQYF,TGTGCCAGTAGTATAGACCAGGAAGAGACCCAGTACTTC
TRBV27,once,TRBJ2-3,-,CASSLSDSTDTQYF,TGTGCCAGCAGTTTGTCCGACAGCACAGATACGCAGTATTTT
TRBV27,-,TRBJ1-2,-,CASRPVSGREPGYTF,TGTGCCAGCAGGCCTGTTTCAGGGAGGGAACCGGGCTACACCTTC
TRBV15,-,TRBJ1-5,-,CATSPRGAGNQPQHF,TGTGCCACCAGCCCCCGGGGGGCGGGCAATCAGCCCCAGCATTTT
TRBV29-1,-,TRBJ2-7,TRBD1,CSVDDNRGSYEQYF,TGCAGCGTTGATGACAACAGGGGGTCCTACGAGCAGTACTTC
TRBV7-6,-,TRBJ1-1,-,CASSFRTDGADTEAFF,TGTGCCAGCAGCTTCCGCACAGACGGGGCCGACACTGAAGCTTTCTTT
TRBV6-4,-,TRBJ2-3,-,CASSASGGTDTQYF,TGTGCCAGCAGTGCCTCAGGGGGCACAGATACGCAGTATTTT
TRBV5-1,-,TRBJ1-3,-,CASSPWTDTSSGNTIYF,TGCGCCAGCAGCCCATGGACTGATACGAGCTCTGGAAACACCATATATTTT
TRBV5-8,-,TRBJ2-5,TRBD2,CASSLPGGETQYF,TGTGCCAGCAGCTTACCCGGGGGGGAGACCCAGTACTTC
TRBV30,-,TRBJ1-6,TRBD1,CAFSPGQGYSPLHF,TGTGCCTTCAGCCCGGGACAGGGGTATTCACCCCTCCACTTT
TRBV30,-,TRBJ1-2,-,CAWSLGLIYGYTF,TGTGCCTGGAGTTTGGGGTTGATCTATGGCTACACCTTC
TRBV7-9,-,TRBJ1-2,TRBD1,CASSLVGQGSANYGYTF,TGTGCCAGCAGCTTAGTGGGACAGGGGAGTGCTAACTATGGCTACACCTTC
TRBV7-9,-,TRBJ1-2,-,CASSLETLYGYTF,TGTGCCAGCAGCTTGGAGACTCTCTATGGCTACACCTTC
TRBV29-1,-,TRBJ2-3,TRBD2,CGHLAGGSTDTQYF,TGCGGACATCTAGCGGGGGGTTCCACAGATACGCAGTATTTT
TRBV5-4,-,TRBJ2-1,TRBD2,CASTLAGGDEQFF,TGTGCCAGCACCCTAGCGGGGGGCGATGAGCAGTTCTTC